This TCR beta chain was recovered during a study of regulatory T cells in long-lasting Graves disease. Through Arm-PCR of CDR3 regions and iRepertoire HTBI primers, TCR beta libraries were built. TCRdb passed the multiplex PCR reads through MiXCR, listing each CDR3 protein once. Altogether roughly 350,000 distinct CDR3 sequences are present, 16% being singletons, with the ten largest covering roughly 30%. Many counts were recorded for this clonotype. Sample time point: newly diagnosed GD, antithyroid drugs for less than 3 months. The TCR library was made from RNA that had been extracted from PBMCs in TRIzol. EDTA tubes collected 7.5 to 9.5 milliliters of peripheral blood. The same sample was also studied in work on T cells in Graves' hyperthyroidism and ophthalmopathy. According to that study: The HTBI primer set served for first-round RT-PCR of the TCR CDR3. In the blood, most expanded thyroid clonotypes above 0.001 appeared as well.

The receptor's source is a middle-aged man with Graves disease. Sequenced here: peripheral blood mononuclear cells (PBMCs), sampled at new diagnosis, from a patient treated with antithyroid drugs.

For the CDR3, the DNA is TGTGCCAGCAGTGAAGTTCGGCTGGATACGCAGTATTTT. Translated: CASSEVRLDTQYF. This chain connects TRBV6-1 to TRBJ2-3; the D is unclear. Germline CDR1 is MNHNS and CDR2 is SASEGT. V was pared by 1 base and J by 6 bases, with 8 bases between. CDR3 size: 13 residues.